Listed below are T cell receptor beta chains from one sample, sequenced in a study of T cell responses to AZD1222 COVID-19 vaccine. Method: immunoSEQ multiplex PCR; TCRdb's copy keeps in-frame clones and lacks some. The sample includes around 79,000 clones, about nine tenths seen only once; the top ten take 15% to 20%. The specimen was peripheral blood, collected on day 0 of AZD1222 vaccination. These receptors came from an adult in good health. The CDR3 runs from the conserved cysteine through the conserved F or W. D genes are given only for firm matches.

V: TRBV7-9; J: TRBJ2-7; D: .; CDR3: CASSRGNYEQYF; DNA: TGTGCCAGCAGCCGGGGCAACTACGAGCAGTACTTC
V: TRBV6-5; J: TRBJ2-7; D: TRBD2; CDR3: CASRQLAGGTYEQYF; DNA: TGTGCCAGCAGGCAACTAGCGGGGGGGACCTACGAGCAGTACTTC
V: TRBV4-3; J: TRBJ1-2; D: .; CDR3: CASSQDKGVFYGYTF; DNA: TGCGCCAGCAGCCAAGACAAAGGGGTTTTCTATGGCTACACCTTC
V: TRBV2; J: TRBJ2-7; D: TRBD1; CDR3: CASRGGLEQYF; DNA: TGTGCCAGCAGAGGGGGCTTGGAGCAGTACTTC
V: TRBV7-2; J: TRBJ2-7; D: .; CDR3: CASTPGRPTGEQYF; DNA: TGTGCCAGCACCCCAGGCAGGCCCACGGGAGAGCAGTACTTC
V: TRBV19; J: TRBJ1-5; D: .; CDR3: CATDSRWGNQPQHF; DNA: TGTGCCACTGACAGTCGGTGGGGCAATCAGCCCCAGCATTTT
V: TRBV12-3/TRBV12-4; J: TRBJ1-2; D: .; CDR3: CASSYGVYGYTF; DNA: TGTGCCAGCAGTTACGGTGTCTATGGCTACACCTTC
V: TRBV24-1; J: TRBJ1-4; D: .; CDR3: CATSDVDRIGEKLFF; DNA: TGTGCCACCAGTGATGTAGACAGGATAGGTGAAAAACTGTTTTTT
V: TRBV10-3; J: TRBJ1-2; D: .; CDR3: CAISESEETGSYGYTF; DNA: TGTGCCATCAGTGAGTCGGAGGAGACGGGAAGCTATGGCTACACCTTC
V: TRBV6-5; J: TRBJ1-6; D: .; CDR3: CASRTDRFSPLHF; DNA: TGTGCCAGCAGAACAGACAGGTTTTCACCCCTCCACTTT